This is a list of T cell receptor beta chains from one sample in a study of OX40 agonist ivuxolimab in advanced cancers. Sequencing used immunoSEQ multiplex PCR; TCRdb keeps in-frame clones, though not all of them. The sample contains more than 65,000 clones, 85% of which appear only once. The material was CD4+ or CD8+ T cells sorted from blood, obtained in a trial of the OX40 agonist ivuxolimab. These receptors were obtained from an adult with an advanced solid tumor such as melanoma, head and neck, liver or kidney cancer. Each CDR3 is given with its conserved first and last residue. D genes are given only for firm matches. Clone size is not always given. Where it is, it says once, few, many or a class for expanded clones.

TRBV7-9,once,-,TRBJ2-5,CASSLYEGYETQYF,TGTGCCAGCAGCTTATACGAGGGCTATGAGACCCAGTACTTC
TRBV28,once,TRBD1,TRBJ1-2,CASKTGFYGYTF,TGTGCCAGCAAGACAGGGTTCTATGGCTACACCTTC
TRBV4-2,-,TRBD2,TRBJ2-1,CASSTGLAEGNEQFF,TGTGCCAGCAGCACGGGACTAGCGGAGGGCAATGAGCAGTTCTTC
TRBV19,-,-,TRBJ2-3,CASKQGGTDTQYF,TGTGCCAGTAAACAGGGTGGCACAGATACGCAGTATTTT
TRBV5-1,-,TRBD1,TRBJ1-2,CASSLMQGERGYTF,TGCGCCAGCAGCTTGATGCAGGGGGAGAGGGGCTACACCTTC
TRBV6-5,-,-,TRBJ1-1,CASSYERGLEAFF,TGTGCCAGCAGTTATGAGAGAGGACTAGAAGCTTTCTTT
TRBV27,-,-,TRBJ1-2,CASSPRGGSGYTF,TGTGCCAGCAGTCCCCGGGGAGGGAGCGGCTACACCTTC
TRBV5-6,once,TRBD1,TRBJ2-5,CASSSGQGLQETQYF,TGTGCCAGCAGCTCGGGACAGGGGCTGCAAGAGACCCAGTACTTC
TRBV30,-,-,TRBJ1-2,CAWSVLGPTAGYTF,TGTGCCTGGAGTGTACTTGGCCCGACAGCTGGCTACACCTTC
TRBV4-1,-,-,TRBJ1-2,CASSQGVLPGERGYTF,TGCGCCAGCAGCCAAGGCGTCCTTCCCGGGGAGCGTGGCTACACCTTC
TRBV28,-,-,TRBJ2-3,CASSLGGVSTDTQYF,TGTGCCAGCAGTTTAGGAGGCGTTAGCACAGATACGCAGTATTTT
TRBV5-1,-,TRBD1,TRBJ2-3,CASSLGTGSDTQYF,TGCGCCAGCAGCCTAGGGACAGGGTCAGATACGCAGTATTTT
TRBV11-2,-,-,TRBJ1-5,CASSLDSQQDQPQHF,TGTGCCAGCAGCTTAGACTCACAGCAGGATCAGCCCCAGCATTTT
TRBV10-3,-,-,TRBJ2-1,CAISVLGNNEQFF,TGTGCCATCAGTGTACTAGGGAACAATGAGCAGTTCTTC
TRBV18,-,-,TRBJ2-2,CASSPRIYSNTGELFF,TGTGCCAGCTCACCACGTATTTACTCGAACACCGGGGAGCTGTTTTTT
TRBV5-1,-,TRBD2,TRBJ2-7,CASSRSGGDDEQYF,TGCGCCAGCAGTCGGAGCGGGGGAGACGACGAGCAGTACTTC
TRBV23-1,-,-,TRBJ1-4,CASRNEKLFF,TGCGCCAGTCGGAATGAAAAACTGTTTTTT
TRBV28,-,-,TRBJ1-2,CASSFQGSNYGYTF,TGTGCCAGCAGTTTCCAGGGTTCCAACTATGGCTACACCTTC
TRBV29-1,-,-,TRBJ2-6,CSVSGTGASGANVLTF,TGCAGCGTTTCCGGGACGGGGGCTTCTGGGGCCAACGTCCTGACTTTC
TRBV18,-,-,TRBJ1-2,CASSPSSEANYGYTF,TGTGCCAGCTCACCCTCCTCGGAGGCGAACTATGGCTACACCTTC
TRBV19,-,-,TRBJ1-5,CASSIAGGQPQHF,TGTGCCAGTAGTATAGCAGGAGGTCAGCCCCAGCATTTT
TRBV6-1,-,TRBD1,TRBJ2-7,CASSPDRVASYEQYF,TGTGCCAGCAGCCCAGACAGGGTCGCCTCCTACGAGCAGTACTTC
TRBV7-2,-,TRBD1,TRBJ2-5,CASSRQGKGETQYF,TGTGCCAGCAGCCGACAGGGGAAGGGGGAGACCCAGTACTTC
TRBV30,-,TRBD1,TRBJ1-1,CAWSVLTGVSNTEAFF,TGTGCCTGGAGTGTACTAACAGGGGTATCGAACACTGAAGCTTTCTTT
TRBV7-2,-,TRBD1,TRBJ2-2,CASSLATGRTGELFF,TGTGCCAGCAGCTTAGCGACAGGGAGAACCGGGGAGCTGTTTTTT
TRBV19,-,-,TRBJ1-1,CASSMRGMNTEAFF,TGTGCCAGTAGTATGCGCGGAATGAACACTGAAGCTTTCTTT
TRBV19,-,-,TRBJ1-5,CASMYGPRGGRRMQPQHF,TGTGCCAGTATGTATGGGCCGCGTGGGGGGCGACGAATGCAGCCCCAGCATTTT
TRBV6-5,-,-,TRBJ1-1,CASSDWSGSTEAFF,TGTGCCAGCAGTGATTGGTCGGGTAGCACTGAAGCTTTCTTT
TRBV5-5,few,TRBD2,TRBJ2-7,CASSSGLAGEEQYF,TGTGCCAGCAGCTCGGGACTAGCGGGGGAGGAGCAGTACTTC
TRBV5-1,-,-,TRBJ2-7,CASRRGLGSYEQYF,TGCGCCAGCAGGAGGGGTTTAGGTTCCTACGAGCAGTACTTC
TRBV6-6,-,-,TRBJ1-5,CASMGGNQPQHF,TGTGCCAGCATGGGCGGGAATCAGCCCCAGCATTTT
TRBV28,-,-,TRBJ2-5,CASSFQIRETQYF,TGTGCCAGCAGTTTCCAGATAAGGGAGACCCAGTACTTC
TRBV28,-,-,TRBJ2-1,CASSSTVGYGSYNEQFF,TGTGCCAGCAGTTCGACAGTTGGGTATGGCTCCTACAATGAGCAGTTCTTC
TRBV7-2,-,-,TRBJ2-3,CASSLRTETHRDTQYF,TGTGCCAGCAGCTTAAGGACTGAAACACACAGAGATACGCAGTATTTT
TRBV6-5,-,TRBD1,TRBJ1-2,CASRAGTGVYGYTF,TGTGCCAGCAGGGCCGGGACAGGGGTCTATGGCTACACCTTC
TRBV2,-,-,TRBJ1-1,CASRERFRVPNFVAFF,TGTGCCAGCAGAGAGAGGTTCAGGGTCCCCAATTTTGTAGCTTTCTTT
TRBV6-5,-,-,TRBJ1-2,CASTNLGVNYGYTF,TGTGCCAGCACCAACCTAGGGGTTAACTATGGCTACACCTTC
TRBV19,-,-,TRBJ2-2,CASSMPGRYTGELFF,TGTGCCAGTAGTATGCCGGGACGGTACACCGGGGAGCTGTTTTTT
TRBV19,-,-,TRBJ1-4,CASSARFGQAATNEKLFF,TGTGCCAGTAGTGCCCGTTTTGGGCAGGCTGCAACTAATGAAAAACTGTTTTTT
TRBV4-1,-,-,TRBJ2-7,CASSQVWGQYFEQYF,TGCGCCAGCAGCCAAGTTTGGGGGCAGTACTTCGAGCAGTACTTC
TRBV6-5,-,TRBD1,TRBJ1-1,CASSYRTGSREAFF,TGTGCCAGCAGTTACAGGACAGGGAGTAGAGAAGCTTTCTTT
TRBV29-1,-,-,TRBJ2-7,CSAGRDNSYEQYF,TGCAGCGCTGGGCGGGACAACTCCTACGAGCAGTACTTC
TRBV15,-,-,TRBJ1-2,CATSRDPPVGRDGGYTF,TGTGCCACCAGCAGAGATCCGCCCGTGGGGCGGGATGGTGGCTACACCTTC
TRBV4-2,few,TRBD2,TRBJ2-3,CASSQEGSGGIKDTQYF,TGTGCCAGCAGCCAAGAGGGGAGCGGGGGGATAAAAGATACGCAGTATTTT
TRBV5-4,-,-,TRBJ1-2,CASSPGYSYYGYTF,TGTGCCAGCAGCCCCGGGTACAGCTACTATGGCTACACCTTC
TRBV28,-,-,TRBJ2-5,CASSGLIKETQYF,TGTGCCAGCTCGGGACTGATTAAAGAGACCCAGTACTTC